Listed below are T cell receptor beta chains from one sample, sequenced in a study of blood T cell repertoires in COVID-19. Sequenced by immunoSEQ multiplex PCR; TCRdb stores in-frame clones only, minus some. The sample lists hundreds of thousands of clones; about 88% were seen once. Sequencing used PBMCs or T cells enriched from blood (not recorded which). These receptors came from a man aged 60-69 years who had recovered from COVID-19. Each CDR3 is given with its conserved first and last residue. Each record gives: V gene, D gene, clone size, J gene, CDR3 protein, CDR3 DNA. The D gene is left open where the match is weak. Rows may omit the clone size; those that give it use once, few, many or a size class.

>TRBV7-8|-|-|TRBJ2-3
CASSIISDTQYF
TGTGCCAGCAGCATAATTTCAGATACGCAGTATTTT
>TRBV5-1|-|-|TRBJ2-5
CASSLVAVQETQYF
TGCGCCAGCAGCTTGGTCGCGGTCCAAGAGACCCAGTACTTC
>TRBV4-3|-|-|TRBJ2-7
CASSQDSAGFDEQYF
TGCGCCAGCAGCCAAGATTCCGCGGGATTCGACGAGCAGTACTTC
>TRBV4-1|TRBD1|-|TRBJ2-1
CASSQDQGAVDEQFF
TGCGCCAGCAGCCAAGATCAGGGGGCGGTCGATGAGCAGTTCTTC
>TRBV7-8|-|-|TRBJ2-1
CASSSGVPYNEQFF
TGTGCCAGCAGCTCCGGGGTTCCTTACAATGAGCAGTTCTTC
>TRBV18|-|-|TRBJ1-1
CASSPLADMNTEAFF
TGTGCCAGCTCACCACTGGCGGACATGAACACTGAAGCTTTCTTT
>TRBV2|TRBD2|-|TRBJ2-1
CASSASGSSYNEQFF
TGTGCCAGCAGTGCTAGCGGGAGCTCCTACAATGAGCAGTTCTTC
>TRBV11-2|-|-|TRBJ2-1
CASSIHRRGQFF
TGTGCCAGCAGCATCCACAGGAGGGGGCAGTTCTTC
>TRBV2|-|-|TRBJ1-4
CASGAGGTGNEKLFF
TGTGCCAGCGGGGCCGGAGGGACGGGCAATGAAAAACTGTTTTTT
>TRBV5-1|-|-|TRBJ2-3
CASSLLETDTQYF
TGCGCCAGCAGCTTGTTAGAAACAGATACGCAGTATTTT
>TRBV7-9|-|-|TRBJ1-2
CASSFGTTSNYGYTF
TGTGCCAGCAGTTTCGGGACAACTTCGAACTATGGCTACACCTTC
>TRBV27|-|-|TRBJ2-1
CASSSHDRYNEQFF
TGTGCCAGCAGTTCCCACGACAGGTACAATGAGCAGTTCTTC
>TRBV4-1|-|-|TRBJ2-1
CASSPFPRDIRKNEQFF
TGCGCCAGCAGCCCGTTCCCCCGGGACATAAGAAAGAATGAGCAGTTCTTC
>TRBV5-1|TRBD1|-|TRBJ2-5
CASSPRTGVYQETQYF
TGCGCCAGCAGCCCTCGGACAGGGGTGTACCAAGAGACCCAGTACTTC
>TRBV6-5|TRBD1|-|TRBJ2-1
CASSYSGTGLNEQFF
TGTGCCAGCAGTTACTCTGGGACAGGGCTTAATGAGCAGTTCTTC
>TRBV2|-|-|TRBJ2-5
CASGGTAPAQTQYF
TGTGCCAGCGGGGGGACAGCTCCGGCCCAGACCCAGTACTTC
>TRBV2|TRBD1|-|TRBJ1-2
CASRDAGGNYGYTF
TGTGCCAGCAGGGACGCAGGGGGTAACTATGGCTACACCTTC
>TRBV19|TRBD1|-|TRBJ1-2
CASNLVGQDVYGYTF
TGTGCCAGCAATCTTGTGGGACAGGATGTCTATGGCTACACCTTC
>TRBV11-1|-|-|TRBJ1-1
CASSFGSGTRGTEAFF
TGTGCCAGCAGCTTCGGGAGCGGGACGAGAGGGACTGAAGCTTTCTTT
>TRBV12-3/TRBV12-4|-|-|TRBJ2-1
CASSLERKEQFF
TGTGCCAGCAGTTTGGAGCGGAAGGAGCAGTTCTTC
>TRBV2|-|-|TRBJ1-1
CASNLQAAAFF
TGTGCCAGCAATCTACAGGCGGCAGCTTTCTTT
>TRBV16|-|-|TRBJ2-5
CASSQGQTQETQYF
TGTGCCAGCAGCCAAGGGCAGACCCAAGAGACCCAGTACTTC
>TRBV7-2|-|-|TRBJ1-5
CASSHSSQGNQPQHF
TGTGCCAGCAGCCACTCGAGCCAGGGTAATCAGCCCCAGCATTTT
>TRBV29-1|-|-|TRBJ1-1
CSVRGQLVEAFF
TGCAGCGTCCGAGGACAGCTAGTAGAAGCTTTCTTT
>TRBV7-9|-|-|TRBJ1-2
CASSRGVMTDGYTF
TGTGCCAGCAGCCGCGGGGTAATGACGGATGGCTACACCTTC
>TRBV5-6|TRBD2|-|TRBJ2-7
CASSLREVTYEQYF
TGTGCCAGCAGCTTGCGGGAGGTGACCTACGAGCAGTACTTC
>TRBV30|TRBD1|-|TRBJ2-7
CAWDNRGRLIEQYF
TGTGCCTGGGACAACAGGGGCCGATTGATCGAGCAGTACTTC
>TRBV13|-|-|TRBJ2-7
CASSLDSSDSSYEQYF
TGTGCCAGCAGCTTAGACTCTAGCGATAGCTCCTACGAGCAGTACTTC
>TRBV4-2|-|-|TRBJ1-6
CASSQEGFSLLFALHF
TGTGCCAGCAGCCAAGAGGGCTTTTCTCTCCTTTTCGCCCTCCACTTT
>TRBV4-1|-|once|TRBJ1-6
CASSQIRDNYHSPLHF
TGCGCCAGCAGCCAAATCCGGGACAATTATCATTCACCCCTCCACTTT
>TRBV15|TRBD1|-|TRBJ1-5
CATSSDRDPQPQHF
TGTGCCACCAGCAGCGACAGGGACCCACAGCCCCAGCATTTT
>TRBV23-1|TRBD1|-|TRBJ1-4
CARCRDRGVEKLFF
TGCGCCAGATGCAGGGACAGGGGTGTCGAAAAACTGTTTTTT
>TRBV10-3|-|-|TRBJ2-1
CAISESNEDEQFF
TGTGCCATCAGTGAGTCAAATGAGGATGAGCAGTTCTTC
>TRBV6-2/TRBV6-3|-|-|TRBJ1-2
CASSFRNYGYTF
TGTGCCAGCAGTTTCAGAAACTATGGCTACACCTTC
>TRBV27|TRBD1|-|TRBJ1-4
CASRPRTGTGREKLFF
TGTGCCAGCAGACCCCGGACCGGGACAGGGCGTGAAAAACTGTTTTTT
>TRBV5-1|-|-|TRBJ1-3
CASSLAPLGDTIYF
TGCGCCAGCAGCTTGGCACCCCTCGGAGACACCATATATTTT
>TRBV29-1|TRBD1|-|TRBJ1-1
CSAGQGTTEAFF
TGCAGCGCCGGACAGGGCACCACTGAAGCTTTCTTT
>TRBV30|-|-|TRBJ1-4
CAWSVPGGGEKLFF
TGTGCCTGGAGTGTCCCGGGAGGGGGGGAAAAACTGTTTTTT
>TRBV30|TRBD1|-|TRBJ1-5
CAWGGGTDNQPQHF
TGTGCCTGGGGAGGGGGGACAGATAATCAGCCCCAGCATTTT
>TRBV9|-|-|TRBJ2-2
CASSVGSGGSTGELFF
TGTGCCAGCAGCGTAGGAAGCGGAGGATCTACCGGGGAGCTGTTTTTT
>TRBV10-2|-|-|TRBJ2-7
CASSLDLTYEQYF
TGCGCCAGCAGTTTGGACTTAACCTACGAGCAGTACTTC
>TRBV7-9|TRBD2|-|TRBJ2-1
CASSSVAGGGHEQFF
TGTGCCAGCAGCTCAGTAGCGGGAGGGGGGCATGAGCAGTTCTTC
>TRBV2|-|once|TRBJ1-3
CASKGTQGSGNTIYF
TGTGCCAGCAAGGGTACACAGGGCTCTGGAAACACCATATATTTT
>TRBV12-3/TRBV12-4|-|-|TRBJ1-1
CASSRGTNTEAFF
TGTGCCAGCAGTCGGGGGACGAACACTGAAGCTTTCTTT
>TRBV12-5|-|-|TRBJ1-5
CASGTDRLNQPQHF
TGTGCTAGTGGCACAGACAGGCTTAATCAGCCCCAGCATTTT
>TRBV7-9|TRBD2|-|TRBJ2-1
CASSYTSANYNEQFF
TGTGCCAGCAGCTACACTAGCGCAAACTACAATGAGCAGTTCTTC
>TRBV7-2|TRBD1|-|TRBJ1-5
CASSLQGTGSNQPQHF
TGTGCCAGCAGCTTACAAGGGACAGGGTCCAATCAGCCCCAGCATTTT